This passage covers 30 T cell receptor beta chains from one sample sequenced in a study of T cells in Graves' hyperthyroidism and ophthalmopathy. RNA transcripts were the template for amplifying TCR beta CDR3 regions. Carried out on the TCR CDR3, a first-round RT-PCR used the HTBI primer set. TCRdb reprocessed the multiplex PCR reads with MiXCR, giving one entry per CDR3 protein. The sample lists about 500,000 distinct CDR3 sequences, approximately 49% seen once, with 35% to 50% in the top ten. The sequenced material came from peripheral blood or thyroid tissue (not recorded which). These receptors came from an adult woman with Graves' disease, either hyperthyroidism or ophthalmopathy (not recorded which).

This clonotype showed up just a few times. The gene calls are TRBV3-2 and TRBJ1-1. TRBV3-2 corresponds to a pseudogene. There are 11 residues in the CDR3. The CDR3 protein is CASGSRKGAFF. CDR3 nucleotides: TGTGCCAGTGGATCTCGGAAAGGAGCTTTCTTT.

The chain combines TRBV29-1 with TRBJ2-7; 10 nucleotides agree with TRBD1. Germline CDR1 reads SQVTM; CDR2 reads ANQGSEA. The trim removed 6 bases at V and 2 bases at J, leaving 7 bases unmatched. CDR3 length equals 14 residues. This chain's CDR3 is CSVLPGTGAYEQYF. CDR3 in DNA: TGCAGCGTCCTTCCGGGGACAGGGGCCTACGAGCAGTACTTC.

The chain carries TRBV9 and TRBJ1-4, with 7 bases lining up with TRBD1. V lost 4 bases and J lost 2; bases outside the gene matches: 8. In germline, CDR1 is SGDLS, CDR2 YYNGEE. CDR3 size: 16 residues. The CDR3 region has the DNA TGTGCCAGCAGCTTGGGGGACAGTTCTACTAATGAAAAACTGTTTTTT. It translates to CASSLGDSSTNEKLFF.

The chain joins TRBV7-2 to TRBJ2-7; perhaps D is TRBD1 or TRBD2 (5 bases each). Germline CDR1 and CDR2: SGHTA and FQGNSA. Trimming pared 9 bases from V and 2 bases from J, leaving 17 bases between. The CDR3 is 14 amino acids. The CDR3 DNA reads as TGTGCCAGTGCCACGCGGGCCAGGGCCTACGAGCAGTACTTC. Translation: CASATRARAYEQYF.

This clonotype was recorded only once. This sequence may be a read error, since a much larger clone differs from it by one base. V and J are TRBV9 and TRBJ1-1; TRBD1 aligns across 8 bases. This CDR3 contains 14 residues. J was trimmed by 1 base and V by 5 bases; bases with no gene match: 4. Germline V gene lookup returns CDR1 SGDLS and CDR2 YYNGEE. The CDR3 region has the DNA TGTGCCAGCAGGCCGGGACAGGAGAACACTGAAGCTTTCTTT. It is translated as CASRPGQENTEAFF.

This clonotype was observed at least ten times. The genes are TRBV19 and TRBJ1-6, with D hard to call. The CDR3 loop spans 14 amino acids. V lost 5 bases to trimming and J lost 9 bases, with 14 bases between them. CDR1 is LNHDA and CDR2 is SQIVND in the germline V gene (reference sequence). The CDR3 sequence: CASSPTGLGSPLHF. The DNA of the CDR3 is TGTGCCAGTAGTCCAACCGGCTTGGGTTCACCCCTCCACTTT.

J is TRBJ2-2 and V is TRBV25-1; D ambiguous. Trimming pared 3 bases from V and 3 bases from J, leaving 8 bases between. Germline values: CDR1 MGHDK, CDR2 SYGVNS. The CDR3 loop spans 14 amino acids. CDR3 loop: CASSESADTGELFF. The CDR3, as DNA: TGTGCCAGCAGTGAGAGCGCAGACACCGGGGAGCTGTTTTTT.

This clonotype was picked up many times. V is TRBV7-2 and J is TRBJ1-3; D gene uncertain. From germline, CDR1 is SGHTA and CDR2 FQGNSA. V was shortened by 4 bases and J by 3 bases, with 7 bases between the two germline ends. The CDR3 has 13 residues. The DNA for the CDR3 is TGTGCCAGCAGCTCGACGGTTGGAAACACCATATATTTT. This sequence encodes CASSSTVGNTIYF.

This clonotype was detected only a few times. The chain carries TRBV19 and TRBJ2-6; 8 bases map to TRBD1. The CDR3 contains 18 residues. Germline loops: CDR1 LNHDA, CDR2 SQIVND (reference sequence). The ends lost 6 bases at V and 5 bases at J; junction bases unmatched: 15. The DNA for the CDR3 is TGTGCCAGTAGAAGCTTACAGGGGGGCCTAACTAGGGCCAACGTCCTGACTTTC. It encodes CASRSLQGGLTRANVLTF.

This clonotype came up a few times. The gene calls are TRBV10-3 and TRBJ2-5; TRBD1 matches at 8 bases. In germline, CDR1 is ENHRY, CDR2 SYGVKD. This CDR3 spans 13 amino acids. V trimming: 4 bases; J trimming: 5 bases; junction bases outside the gene matches: 3. The CDR3 loop is CAISGQGQETQYF. The CDR3 region has the DNA TGTGCCATCAGTGGACAGGGGCAGGAGACCCAGTACTTC.

The sample holds many counts of this clonotype. This chain connects TRBV6-2 or TRBV6-3 to TRBJ2-5; D remains unclear. The V gene's germline CDR1 is MNHEY and CDR2 SVGEGT. V was clipped by 2 bases and J by 4 bases, with 11 bases between them. The CDR3 sequence is 14 residues long. DNA for the CDR3: TGTGCCAGCAGTTACAAGTACCAGAGAGAGACCCAGTACTTC. It codes for CASSYKYQRETQYF.

In the case of this clonotype: Its ends do not fully match the called genes, so a read error is possible. V usage is TRBV5-4 and J usage is TRBJ2-7; no definite D call. Germline CDR1 SGHNT, CDR2 YYREEE (reference sequence). The CDR3 loop spans 13 amino acids. The CDR3 sequence is CASSLDLSIEQYF. CDR3 DNA sequence: TGCGCCAGCAGCTTGGATTTGTCTATTGAGCAGTACTTC. The complete variable domain, with remaining parts taken from reference TRBV5-4 and TRBJ2-7, reads ETGVTQSPTHLIKTRGQQVTLRCSSQSGHNTVSWYQQALGQGPQFIFQYYREEENGRGNFPPRFSGLQFPNYSSELNVNALELDDSALYLCASSLDLSIEQYFGPGTRLTVT.

This chain links TRBV29-1 with TRBJ2-5; 9 bases line up with TRBD1. Trimming at V came to 6 bases and at J to 4 bases, leaving 9 bases not matched to a gene. The germline V gene has CDR1 SQVTM and CDR2 ANQGSEA. This CDR3 is built from 14 residues. The CDR3 coding sequence is TGCAGCGTCAAAGGGACAGGGCCCGGAGAGACCCAGTACTTC. Protein sequence: CSVKGTGPGETQYF.

This clonotype was counted between two and nine times. CDR3: CASSPGAMNTENTIYF. CDR3 nucleotide sequence: TGCGCCAGCAGCCCAGGGGCTATGAACACTGAAAACACCATATATTTT. The chain combines TRBV5-1 with TRBJ1-3, with TRBD1 as a possible D gene (6 bases). V lost 4 bases and J 6 bases, leaving 20 bases between the germline ends. Per germline, CDR1 SGHRS and CDR2 YFSETQ. CDR3 length: 16 residues.

This clonotype was observed a handful of times. The chain links TRBV19 to TRBJ2-3, with D unclear. The ends were cut back, 4 bases at V and 0 bases at J, with 11 bases in the middle. The CDR3 totals 15 residues. CDR1 LNHDA and CDR2 SQIVND come from the germline V gene (reference sequence). CDR3 sequence reads: CASSTVTDSTDTQYF. For the CDR3, the DNA is TGTGCCAGTAGTACCGTGACGGACAGCACAGATACGCAGTATTTT.

This clonotype appeared a few times. The CDR3 reads CASSLGQALDEQYF. The CDR3 nucleotides read TGCGCCAGCAGCCTGGGACAGGCCTTGGACGAGCAGTACTTC. The chain is built from TRBV5-1 and TRBJ2-7; 8 bases fit TRBD1. V was clipped by 4 bases and J by 5 bases; unmatched bases: 8. CDR1 and CDR2 (germline): SGHRS, YFSETQ. The CDR3 runs 14 residues.

The chain recombines TRBV7-9 with TRBJ2-5, with D perhaps matching TRBD1 (6 bases). CDR3 length equals 14 residues. Between the trimmed V and J ends, which lost 7 bases and 0 bases, there was a span of 12 bases. Germline V gives CDR1 SEHNR, CDR2 FQNEAQ (reference sequence). The CDR3 protein is CASISGAYQETQYF. The DNA for the CDR3 is TGTGCCAGCATCTCAGGGGCGTACCAAGAGACCCAGTACTTC.

The chain links TRBV6-6 to TRBJ2-5; D gene ambiguous. This CDR3 region has 13 residues. The germline V gene has CDR1 MNHNY and CDR2 SVGAGI (reference sequence). V gave up 11 bases and J gave up 0 bases, with 13 bases separating them. CDR3 sequence (DNA): TGTGCCGCCAACGAAGTGTACCAAGAGACCCAGTACTTC. Protein: CAANEVYQETQYF.

V is TRBV12-3 or TRBV12-4 and J is TRBJ2-2; D may be TRBD2 (6 bases). The CDR3 runs to 15 residues. The V and J ends lost 0 bases and 5 bases respectively, with 10 bases between them. Written as DNA, the CDR3 is TGTGCCAGCAGTTTAGCGGGAGGCTTTACCGGGGAGCTGTTTTTT. Translated, it gives CASSLAGGFTGELFF.

The V call is TRBV3-1, the J call TRBJ2-7, with 12 bases identical to TRBD2. The CDR3 totals 14 residues. Losses at the gene ends were 4 bases for V and 7 bases for J; bases not matched to a gene: 5. Germline V gene lookup returns CDR1 LGHDT and CDR2 YNNKEL (reference sequence). The DNA of the CDR3 is TGTGCCAGCAGCCTTACTAGCGGGAGGAGAGAGCAGTACTTC. Amino acids: CASSLTSGRREQYF.

With regard to this clonotype: Germline is not matched at one junction end, which may reflect a read error. The V call is TRBV6-4, the J call TRBJ2-2; 7 positions match TRBD2. The CDR3 has 15 residues. From germline, CDR1 is MRHNA and CDR2 SNTAGT. The CDR3 here is CASSASGENTGELLF. The CDR3 DNA reads as TGTGCCAGCAGCGCTAGCGGAGAGAACACCGGGGAGCTGTTGTTT.

In this sample, this clonotype turned up many times. This rearrangement joins TRBV19 to TRBJ1-1; D remains ambiguous. Trimming removed 5 bases from V and 8 bases from J, with 15 bases in between. CDR3 length equals 13 residues. Germline CDR1 and CDR2: LNHDA and SQIVND (reference sequence). Here the CDR3 reads CASSRGGREEAFF. Written as DNA, the CDR3 is TGTGCCAGTAGTCGCGGAGGGCGAGAAGAAGCTTTCTTT.

This clonotype showed up many times. The gene calls are TRBV12-3 or TRBV12-4 and TRBJ2-1; 15 nucleotides agree with TRBD2. Unmatched junction bases numbered 9, after V lost 7 bases and J lost 8 bases. The CDR3 totals 16 residues. Here the CDR3 DNA reads TGTGCCAGCACCTCACGGGGACTAGCGGGAGGAGATGAGCAGTTCTTC. Its protein is CASTSRGLAGGDEQFF.

This clonotype was detected many times. The chain combines TRBV7-8 with TRBJ2-7; D tentatively reads TRBD1 or TRBD2 (5 bases each). The CDR3 contains 17 residues. Looked up from germline, CDR1 is SGHVS and CDR2 is FQNEAQ. Deletions cut 10 bases from V and 4 bases from J, with 29 bases between. The CDR3 DNA is TGTGCCATCCAAACCGAGGAGACAAGGGACGGAGAATACGAGCAGTACTTC. The encoded protein is CAIQTEETRDGEYEQYF.

The J gene is TRBJ2-7, the V gene TRBV13; TRBD1 agrees at 9 bases. Trimming took 3 bases from V and 3 from J; bases not matched to a gene: 9. CDR3 length: 16 residues. Germline V gives CDR1 PRHDT, CDR2 FYEKMQ (reference sequence). The CDR3 is CASSFSTGGEFYEQYF. DNA of the CDR3: TGTGCCAGCAGCTTCTCGACAGGGGGTGAGTTCTACGAGCAGTACTTC.

The CDR3 DNA reads as TGTGCCAGCAGCTTATATGAGGGGGAAAATGGCTACACCTTC. Residues: CASSLYEGENGYTF. The chain employs TRBV7-9 and TRBJ1-2; possibly TRBD1 for D (6 bases). V lost 2 bases and J 6 bases, leaving 13 bases between the germline ends. Per germline, CDR1 SEHNR and CDR2 FQNEAQ (reference sequence). The CDR3 runs to 14 residues.

In its sample, this clonotype was seen many times. This chain joins TRBV7-9 and TRBJ2-2; 14 nucleotides line up with TRBD2. Trimming took 4 bases from V and 6 from J; bases not matched to a gene: 1. Per the germline V gene, CDR1 is SEHNR and CDR2 is FQNEAQ (reference sequence). The CDR3 spans 15 residues. The CDR3 loop is CASSSTSGRAGELFF. The CDR3 nucleotides read TGTGCCAGCAGCTCGACTAGCGGGAGGGCCGGGGAGCTGTTTTTT.

The chain is built from TRBV7-8 and TRBJ1-2; D is ambiguous. The CDR3 is 13 residues long. Trimming took off 5 bases at V and 8 bases at J, with 15 bases between the two ends. Germline V gives CDR1 SGHVS, CDR2 FQNEAQ. The CDR3 nucleotides read TGTGCCAGCAGCGCCTCGGGGTCCCGCGGCTACACCTTC. It specifies CASSASGSRGYTF. Drawing the rest from reference TRBV7-8 and TRBJ1-2, the complete variable domain is GAGVSQSPRYKVAKRGQDVALRCDPISGHVSLFWYQQALGQGPEFLTYFQNEAQLDKSGLPSDRFFAERPEGSVSTLKIQRTQQEDSAVYLCASSASGSRGYTFGSGTRLTVV.

This clonotype was detected ten times or more. V and J are TRBV4-3 and TRBJ2-5; D is unclear. Germline V gives CDR1 LGHNA, CDR2 YSLEER. V lost 0 bases and J 5 bases, leaving 7 bases between the germline ends. This CDR3 comprises 13 residues. CDR3 in DNA: TGCGCCAGCAGCCAAGATTTCACTGAGACCCAGTACTTC. Its translation is CASSQDFTETQYF.

About this clonotype itself: A much larger clone lies one base from this, so it may be a read error. The J gene is TRBJ2-5, the V gene TRBV7-3; D is tentatively TRBD1 or TRBD2 (6 bases each). The germline V gene encodes CDR1 SGHTA and CDR2 FQGTGA. The CDR3 runs 15 residues. CDR3 loop: CASSQEGRGTETQYF. CDR3 bases: TGCGCCAGCAGCCAGGAGGGCAGGGGCACAGAGACCCAGTACTTC.